These 10 T cell receptor beta chains originate from one sample sequenced in a study of T cell responses to AZD1222 COVID-19 vaccine. The assay was immunoSEQ multiplex PCR, and TCRdb's table has in-frame clones only and misses some. The repertoire holds 150,000 to 200,000 clones, with approximately 91% as singletons. The specimen comprised peripheral blood, sampled 28 days after the second AZD1222 dose. Receptors were obtained from an adult who received the AZD1222 COVID-19 vaccine.

This chain joins TRBV28 and TRBJ1-5; 7 nucleotides agree with TRBD1. The trim removed 4 bases at V and 3 bases at J, leaving 6 bases unmatched. The CDR3 has 15 amino acids. Per the germline V gene, CDR1 is MDHEN and CDR2 is SYDVKM. CDR3 residues: CASSSLGQHNQPQHF. CDR3 coding DNA: TGTGCCAGCAGTTCCTTGGGACAGCACAATCAGCCCCAGCATTTT.

The chain combines TRBV28 with TRBJ1-1; D is ambiguous. Trimming cost V 6 bases and J 0 bases, with 14 bases left between them. Germline V gives CDR1 MDHEN, CDR2 SYDVKM. The CDR3 is 15 amino acids. The DNA for the CDR3 is TGTGCCAGCAGGGGCCCCTTTTCCATGAACACTGAAGCTTTCTTT. Residues: CASRGPFSMNTEAFF.

V usage is TRBV28 and J usage is TRBJ2-3; TRBD2 is a possible D gene (5 bases). CDR1 and CDR2 (germline): MDHEN, SYDVKM. The CDR3 loop spans 14 amino acids. V shed 5 bases and J shed 1 base, with 10 bases lying between them. In nucleotides, the CDR3 is TGTGCCAGCAGTCCCCGAGGGCGCACAGATACGCAGTATTTT. It yields the protein CASSPRGRTDTQYF.

V is TRBV2 and J is TRBJ1-5; no reliable D call. In germline, CDR1 is SNHLY, CDR2 FYNNEI. Trimming took off 6 bases at V and 3 bases at J, with 12 bases between the two ends. The CDR3 length is 14 residues. CDR3 protein: CASRAQAFNQPQHF. CDR3 sequence (DNA): TGTGCCAGCAGAGCCCAGGCCTTCAATCAGCCCCAGCATTTT.

This clone was detected a few times. J is TRBJ1-1 and V is TRBV19, with 7 nucleotides matching TRBD1. The germline V gene encodes CDR1 LNHDA and CDR2 SQIVND (reference sequence). V gave up 7 bases and J gave up 4 bases; unmatched junction bases: 12. CDR3 length: 15 residues. CDR3 in DNA: TGTGCCAGTACGTCAGAGGGGGCGCGCGGCACTGAAGCTTTCTTT. Its translation is CASTSEGARGTEAFF.

Remarks on this clone: This same CDR3 is encoded by further DNA sequences in the sample. This sequence joins TRBV28 and TRBJ2-7; D is uncertain. The CDR3 is 13 residues long. Trimming cost V 5 bases and J 4 bases, with 12 bases left between them. Per the germline V gene, CDR1 is MDHEN and CDR2 is SYDVKM. The CDR3 DNA sequence: TGTGCCAGCAGTCTTTCCGCGGCTTACGAGCAGTACTTC. Protein sequence: CASSLSAAYEQYF.

Written as DNA, the CDR3 is TGTGCCAGCACCGACAGGGACGGCACAGATACGCAGTATTTT. It translates to CASTDRDGTDTQYF. The chain carries TRBV6-5 and TRBJ2-3; 7 bases line up with TRBD1. After removal of 7 bases from V and 1 base from J, the junction contained 5 bases not matched to a gene. There are 14 residues in the CDR3. The germline CDR1 and CDR2 sequences are MNHEY and SVGAGI.

The chain joins TRBV11-2 to TRBJ2-2, with unresolved D. The germline V gene encodes CDR1 SGHAT and CDR2 FQNNGV. V gave up 3 bases and J gave up 1 base, with 9 bases separating them. The CDR3 consists of 15 residues. CDR3 amino acids: CASSFQDKNTGELFF. CDR3 coding DNA: TGTGCCAGCAGCTTTCAAGATAAGAACACCGGGGAGCTGTTTTTT.

The chain carries TRBV27 and TRBJ1-6, with D perhaps TRBD1 (5 bases). V lost 0 bases and J 4 bases, leaving 7 bases between the germline ends. This CDR3 comprises 15 residues. Germline CDR1 MNHEY, CDR2 SMNVEV (reference sequence). The CDR3 protein is CASSLSGVYNSPLHF. CDR3 DNA sequence: TGTGCCAGCAGTTTATCAGGGGTGTATAATTCACCCCTCCACTTT.

J is TRBJ1-1 and V is TRBV18; D unresolved. V gave up 3 bases and J gave up 11 bases, with 16 bases separating them. Germline V gives CDR1 KGHSH, CDR2 LQKENI. This CDR3 is built from 13 residues. CDR3 region: CASSPDGNRAAFF. DNA for the CDR3: TGTGCCAGCTCACCCGACGGTAATCGGGCTGCTTTCTTT.